This entry lists 17 T cell receptor beta chains sequenced from one sample in a study of T cells after yellow fever vaccination. A single record per CDR3 protein comes from TCRdb applying MiXCR to the 5' RACE reads. The sample records 300,000 to 350,000 distinct CDR3 sequences, roughly 10% being singletons. This sample comprised CD4+ T cells sorted from PBMCs, obtained 45 days after the yellow fever booster vaccination. The origin of the receptors is a man between 18 and 29 years old who received the YFV17D yellow fever vaccine.

This clonotype came up a few times. This rearrangement joins TRBV5-1 to TRBJ2-2; TRBD2 might be the D (5 bases). This CDR3 spans 15 amino acids. With 0 bases removed from V and 1 base from J, the gap between germline ends came to 7 bases. Germline CDR1 reads SGHRS; CDR2 reads YFSETQ. CDR3 region: CASSLERVNTGELFF. The CDR3 DNA follows: TGCGCCAGCAGCTTGGAGAGGGTGAACACCGGGGAGCTGTTTTTT. Filled out from reference TRBV5-1 and TRBJ2-2, the complete variable domain reads KAGVTQTPRYLIKTRGQQVTLSCSPISGHRSVSWYQQTPGQGLQFLFEYFSETQRNKGNFPGRFSGRQFSNSRSEMNVSTLELGDSALYLCASSLERVNTGELFFGEGSRLTVL.

A few counts support this clonotype. The chain combines TRBV6-6 with TRBJ2-1; D may match TRBD1 or TRBD2 (5 bases each). CDR3 length equals 14 residues. CDR1 and CDR2 (germline): MNHNY, SVGAGI (reference sequence). The V end was cut by 6 bases, the J end by 10 bases, with 19 bases between. CDR3 nucleotides: TGTGCCAGCAGCATACCCCATCTCCGGGACGAGCAGTTCTTC. Translated, it gives CASSIPHLRDEQFF.

The chain links TRBV6-1 to TRBJ2-1; D may match TRBD1 or TRBD2 (5 bases each). CDR1 and CDR2 (germline): MNHNS, SASEGT. Trimming cost V 4 bases and J 8 bases, with 15 bases left between them. The length of the CDR3 is 14 residues. CDR3 nucleotides: TGTGCCAGCAGTGCCCAACCGATGGGGGATGAGCAGTTCTTC. Protein: CASSAQPMGDEQFF.

This chain joins TRBV18 and TRBJ2-2; the match to TRBD2 covers 13 bases. The CDR3 is made up of 19 amino acids. V dropped 6 bases and J dropped 0; count of bases not matched to a gene: 10. CDR1 is KGHSH, CDR2 LQKENI, per germline. The CDR3 spells CASSPKTTSGGTNTGELFF. CDR3 DNA sequence: TGTGCCAGCTCGCCTAAGACGACTAGCGGGGGGACGAACACCGGGGAGCTGTTTTTT.

This clonotype was counted between two and nine times. This chain connects TRBV6-2 or TRBV6-3 to TRBJ1-1; 9 positions match TRBD1. Unmatched junction bases numbered 17, after V lost 8 bases and J lost 4 bases. CDR3 length equals 17 residues. The germline V gene has CDR1 MNHEY and CDR2 SVGEGT. Here the CDR3 reads CASGKTGGAAVVTEAFF. In nucleotides, the CDR3 is TGTGCCAGCGGTAAAACAGGGGGCGCCGCGGTTGTCACTGAAGCTTTCTTT.

The chain links TRBV29-1 to TRBJ1-1; D ambiguous. Germline CDR1 SQVTM, CDR2 ANQGSEA. This CDR3 comprises 13 residues. Trimming shortened V by 1 base and J by 6 bases, and 12 bases separated the two germline ends. For the CDR3, the DNA is TGCAGCGTTGAAGCGACCCACAGTGCTGAAGCTTTCTTT. It yields the protein CSVEATHSAEAFF.

J is TRBJ2-2 and V is TRBV6-2 or TRBV6-3; 8 bases fit TRBD2. Germline trimming cut 8 bases from V and 1 base from J; bases unmatched to any gene: 6. The germline gives CDR1 MNHEY, CDR2 SVGEGT. The CDR3 is 15 residues long. CDR3 bases: TGTGCCAGCCAAAGCGGGGGCCTGAACACCGGGGAGCTGTTTTTT. Translated: CASQSGGLNTGELFF.

This clonotype has a count of ten or more. The rearrangement links TRBV6-6 to TRBJ1-4, with D maybe TRBD1 (5 bases). Germline CDR1 is MNHNY and CDR2 is SVGAGI (reference sequence). The CDR3 has 14 amino acids. The ends were cut back, 5 bases at V and 10 bases at J, with 17 bases in the middle. CDR3 protein: CASSGVLGPGKLFF. As DNA, the CDR3 is TGTGCCAGCAGTGGGGTTTTGGGGCCAGGAAAACTGTTTTTT.

The table lists this clonotype with many counts. This chain connects TRBV24-1 to TRBJ1-1; the match to TRBD1 covers 7 bases. The CDR3 extends over 18 amino acids. Trimming cost V 0 bases and J 0 bases; bases outside gene matches: 9. Germline assignment: CDR1 KGHDR and CDR2 SFDVKD. The CDR3 DNA reads TGTGCCACCAGTGATTTGGTGAATCAGGGGGGGATGAACACTGAAGCTTTCTTT. This translates into CATSDLVNQGGMNTEAFF.

This clonotype appeared a few times. The rearrangement links TRBV9 to TRBJ2-3, with unresolved D. In germline, CDR1 is SGDLS, CDR2 YYNGEE. Trimming pared 0 bases from V and 2 bases from J, leaving 7 bases between. CDR3 size: 14 residues. CDR3 loop: CASSVVGVTDTQYF. CDR3 nucleotide sequence: TGTGCCAGCAGCGTAGTAGGAGTCACAGATACGCAGTATTTT.

This clonotype was counted at least ten times. This sequence joins TRBV9 and TRBJ2-7; TRBD1 matches 7 bases. V was clipped by 0 bases and J by 0 bases; unmatched bases: 9. There are 17 residues in the CDR3. CDR1 and CDR2 from the germline V gene are SGDLS and YYNGEE. The CDR3 here is CASSVELDRASSYEQYV. The CDR3 nucleotides are TGTGCCAGCAGCGTAGAACTTGACAGGGCAAGCTCCTACGAGCAGTACGTC.

This clonotype was picked up a small number of times. The genes are TRBV4-1 and TRBJ2-3, with a possible D match to TRBD2 (5 bases). V was cut by 1 base and J by 9 bases, with 23 bases left in between. Germline lookup yields CDR1 MGHRA and CDR2 YSYEKL. The length of the CDR3 is 17 residues. The CDR3 DNA reads as TGCGCCAGCAGCCAAGGTTTCGTGGGAGCCATGGTCGGAACGCAGTATTTT. It translates to CASSQGFVGAMVGTQYF.

In this sample, this clonotype turned up a few times. The chain uses TRBV30 and TRBJ1-6; D unclear. The CDR3 contains 15 residues. Trimming stripped 3 bases from V and 8 bases from J, with 17 bases between. The germline V gene encodes CDR1 GTSNPN and CDR2 SVGIG (reference sequence). CDR3 coding DNA: TGTGCCTGGAGCGTACGAGCGGGTGGTTATTCACCCCTCCACTTT. Translated: CAWSVRAGGYSPLHF.

This chain links TRBV12-3 or TRBV12-4 with TRBJ1-6; 9 bases line up with TRBD1. The CDR3 sequence is 14 residues long. The V and J ends lost 4 bases and 7 bases, in that order; junction bases with no gene match: 2. CDR3 DNA sequence: TGTGCCAGCAGTTCGACAGGGGGGAATTCACCCCTCCACTTT. This gives the protein CASSSTGGNSPLHF.

Only a few counts were recorded for this clonotype. The CDR3 coding sequence is TGTGCCAGCAGCCAAGGGGGGACAGGAGCCTACAATGAGCAGTTCTTC. Protein product: CASSQGGTGAYNEQFF. The V call is TRBV14, the J call TRBJ2-1; TRBD1 agrees at 8 bases. The CDR3 runs 16 residues. Unmatched junction bases numbered 4, after V lost 1 base and J lost 2 bases. The germline V gene encodes CDR1 SGHDN and CDR2 FVKESK.

Only a few counts were recorded for this clonotype. The V gene is TRBV6-1, the J gene TRBJ2-4; D possibly corresponds to TRBD2 (5 bases). CDR1 and CDR2 from the germline V gene are MNHNS and SASEGT. Trimming shortened V by 2 bases and J by 9 bases, and 17 bases separated the two germline ends. This CDR3 is built from 15 residues. CDR3 DNA sequence: TGTGCCAGCAGTGAACCCTCCAGGTCGGCGGGCATTCAGTACTTC. Protein product: CASSEPSRSAGIQYF.

The rearrangement uses TRBV25-1 and TRBJ2-5, with a possible D match to TRBD2 (7 bases). Germline-derived CDR1 and CDR2 are MGHDK and SYGVNS. Trimming stripped 6 bases from V and 5 bases from J, with 16 bases between. The CDR3 consists of 14 residues. The CDR3 nucleotides are TGTGCCAGCAGCTGGGGGGGCCAGGGGGAGACCCAGTACTTC. This encodes CASSWGGQGETQYF. The complete variable domain, with remaining parts taken from reference TRBV25-1 and TRBJ2-5, reads EADIYQTPRYLVIGTGKKITLECSQTMGHDKMYWYQQDPGMELHLIHYSYGVNSTEKGDLSSESTVSRIRTEHFPLTLESARPSHTSQYLCASSWGGQGETQYFGPGTRLLVL.